The present entry profiles one TCR beta chain with its context. The table lists this clonotype with a few counts. Its antigen is not yet known. Base qualities are not provided; no much larger clone lies one nucleotide away. This record belongs to a study of T-cell reconstitution after alpha-beta-depleted transplantation in children (dated by TCRdb to the mid-2010s). Notes on the research overall: Using TCR repertoire profiling, the study quantitatively followed how T-cell immune reconstitution unfolded in children after TCRalphabeta/CD19-depleted allogeneic hematopoietic cell transplantation. The study at large found these results: The frequencies of hyperexpanded clones fell over the following months, and after one year, T-cell counts and TCRbeta diversity were mostly attributed to newly produced T cells. About two months after transplant, the apparently early recovery of alphabetaT-cell counts reportedly depended on just several hundred clones that had expanded rapidly and came from non-depleted graft cells. In some patients, the high TCRbeta diversity seen at day 60 was put down to recipient T cells and intrathymic progenitors that had survived conditioning.

Explained via the paper, the treatment or condition label denotes: allogeneic hematopoietic cell transplantation with graft depleted of TCRalphabeta T cells and CD19 B cells. TCRalphabeta/CD19-depleted allogeneic hematopoietic cell grafts were given to the transplant recipients, all of whom were children. Library preparation used PCR. The sample was run on an Illumina HiSeq 2500. Molecular barcoding was employed in the preparation of TCR libraries, with unique molecular identifiers being used to normalize TCRbeta repertoire quantification. TCRdb cleaned the public reads at Q25 with fastp, built clones with MiXCR and kept in-frame beta chains. Each record represents a unique CDR3 protein, reported with the most common genes and DNA among its rows. Present in this sample are fewer than 550,000 distinct CDR3 sequences, around 10% of which were seen just once. Around 13% of the sample belongs to the ten largest clones.

The germline V gene specifies MDHEN as CDR1 and SYDVKM as CDR2. Trimming takes 3 bases off V and 3 bases off J; junction bases not matched to a gene: 2. The cysteine opens and the phenylalanine closes a CDR3 of 15 amino acids. Just the 45-base CDR3 DNA is kept, in frame starting at base 1. The input for sequencing was PBMCs, mostly from graft donor cells, taken 180 days after TCRalphabeta/CD19-depleted stem cell transplant. The sequence joins TRBV28 to TRBJ2-7; 13 bases in between match TRBD2. The TCR comes from a female patient under 10 years old who had a stem cell transplant for aplastic anemia, so the T cells may come from the graft donor. The DNA is as follows: TGTGCCAGCAGTTTTGGACTAGCGGGAGACTACGAGCAGTACTTC. It is translated as CASSFGLAGDYEQYF.